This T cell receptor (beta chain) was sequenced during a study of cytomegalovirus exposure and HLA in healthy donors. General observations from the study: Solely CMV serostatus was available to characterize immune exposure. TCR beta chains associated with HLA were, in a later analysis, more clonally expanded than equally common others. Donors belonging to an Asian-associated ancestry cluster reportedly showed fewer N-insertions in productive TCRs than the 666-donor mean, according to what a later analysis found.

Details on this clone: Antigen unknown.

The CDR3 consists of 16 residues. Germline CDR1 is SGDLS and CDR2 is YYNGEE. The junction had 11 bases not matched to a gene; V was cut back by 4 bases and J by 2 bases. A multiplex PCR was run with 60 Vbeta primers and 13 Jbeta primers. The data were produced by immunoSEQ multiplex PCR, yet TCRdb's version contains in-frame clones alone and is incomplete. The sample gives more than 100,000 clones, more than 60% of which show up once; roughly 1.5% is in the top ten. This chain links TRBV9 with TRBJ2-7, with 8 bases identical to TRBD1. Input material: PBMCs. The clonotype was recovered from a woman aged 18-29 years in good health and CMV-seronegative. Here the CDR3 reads CASSPRTGPSAYEQYF. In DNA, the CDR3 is TGTGCCAGCAGCCCCCGGACAGGGCCCTCAGCCTACGAGCAGTACTTC. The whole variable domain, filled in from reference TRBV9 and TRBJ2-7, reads DSGVTQTPKHLITATGQRVTLRCSPRSGDLSVYWYQQSLDQGLQFLIQYYNGEERAKGNILERFSAQQFPDLHSELNLSSLELGDSALYFCASSPRTGPSAYEQYFGPGTRLTVT.